This T cell receptor beta chain originates from a study of blood T cells in healthy people across ages. Study summary: The capture of about one barcoded beta molecule per two T cells was achieved by template switching.

With 1 base removed from V and 7 bases from J, the gap between germline ends came to 14 bases. There are 15 residues in the CDR3. Germline loops: CDR1 DFQATT, CDR2 SNEGSKA (reference sequence). Study-level points and caveats: Estimates of total diversity, which came from one million sequenced T cells, were considered to be underestimates.

In its sample, this clonotype was seen once. Its specificity is not known. No fewer than 6 million PBMCs went into each sample. The use of a sample-barcoded 5' primer and a J-beta primer mix characterized a second PCR of roughly 6 to 11 cycles. A single record per CDR3 protein comes from TCRdb applying MiXCR to the 5' RACE reads. The sample lists around 990,000 distinct CDR3 sequences, less than 45% seen once, with around 14% in the top ten. This TCR came from a man between 18 and 29 years old in good health. The chain recombines TRBV20-1 with TRBJ1-6; D unclear. The specimen sequenced was blood. The CDR3 protein is CSARGLEEANSPLHF. The CDR3 DNA sequence: TGCAGTGCTAGAGGGCTCGAGGAAGCGAATTCACCCCTCCACTTT.